A selection of T cell receptor beta chains follows, all from one sample in a study of blood T cells in healthy people across ages. TCRdb reprocessed the 5' RACE reads with MiXCR, giving one entry per CDR3 protein. The table lists hundreds of thousands of distinct CDR3 sequences, around half of them singletons, with under 35% in the top ten. Sequencing was performed on blood. The receptors here all came from a woman aged 55-69 years in good health. The CDR3 runs from the conserved cysteine through the conserved F or W. The order of the fields is clone size, V gene, J gene, D gene, CDR3 protein, CDR3 DNA. A D gene is named only where the DNA matches it firmly. Part of the rows lack a size; the others show once, few, many or a class for expanded clones.

NA	TRBV7-2	TRBJ1-1	NA	CASSLVFTRGRNTEAFF	TGTGCCAGCAGCTTAGTTTTTACACGGGGGAGGAACACTGAAGCTTTCTTT
many	TRBV28	TRBJ2-5	NA	CASSPRHSGGQQETQYF	TGTGCCAGCAGCCCCCGTCACTCCGGGGGACAGCAAGAGACCCAGTACTTC
NA	TRBV11-1	TRBJ2-6	NA	CASSVIFSGADVLTF	TGTGCCAGCAGCGTCATATTCTCTGGGGCCGACGTCCTGACTTTC
NA	TRBV9	TRBJ2-1	TRBD2	CASRPGLATYNEQFF	TGTGCCAGCAGGCCTGGACTAGCAACCTACAATGAGCAGTTCTTC
NA	TRBV20-1	TRBJ2-1	NA	CSARPLPLAPHNEQFF	TGCAGTGCTAGACCACTACCGCTAGCGCCCCACAATGAGCAGTTCTTC
NA	TRBV7-2	TRBJ2-3	NA	CASCPILTGSTDTQYF	TGTGCCAGCTGCCCCATACTCACAGGGAGTACAGATACGCAGTATTTT
NA	TRBV28	TRBJ2-7	NA	CASSLRGALYEQYF	TGTGCCAGCAGTTTACGGGGGGCCCTCTACGAGCAGTACTTC
few	TRBV14	TRBJ1-2	NA	CASSLGTASNYGYTF	TGTGCCAGCAGCCTAGGGACCGCTTCTAACTATGGCTACACCTTC
few	TRBV20-1	TRBJ1-1	NA	CSAREDGNTEAFF	TGCAGTGCTAGAGAGGACGGGAACACTGAAGCTTTCTTT
NA	TRBV27	TRBJ2-5	NA	CASSKPNAFETQYF	TGTGCCAGCAGTAAACCTAACGCATTCGAGACCCAGTACTTC
NA	TRBV11-2	TRBJ2-3	TRBD2	CASSKTSGYADTQYF	TGTGCCAGCAGCAAGACTAGCGGGTACGCAGATACGCAGTATTTT
NA	TRBV20-1	TRBJ2-1	TRBD2	CSANRNGRAENEQFF	TGCAGTGCTAACCGCAACGGGAGGGCTGAGAATGAGCAGTTCTTC
medium-sized	TRBV7-9	TRBJ1-4	NA	CASSLVGLNEKLFF	TGTGCCAGCAGCTTAGTTGGCCTCAATGAAAAACTGTTTTTT
NA	TRBV20-1	TRBJ2-3	TRBD1	CSAITPGTDRTDTQYF	TGCAGTGCTATAACGCCGGGGACAGATAGGACAGATACGCAGTATTTT